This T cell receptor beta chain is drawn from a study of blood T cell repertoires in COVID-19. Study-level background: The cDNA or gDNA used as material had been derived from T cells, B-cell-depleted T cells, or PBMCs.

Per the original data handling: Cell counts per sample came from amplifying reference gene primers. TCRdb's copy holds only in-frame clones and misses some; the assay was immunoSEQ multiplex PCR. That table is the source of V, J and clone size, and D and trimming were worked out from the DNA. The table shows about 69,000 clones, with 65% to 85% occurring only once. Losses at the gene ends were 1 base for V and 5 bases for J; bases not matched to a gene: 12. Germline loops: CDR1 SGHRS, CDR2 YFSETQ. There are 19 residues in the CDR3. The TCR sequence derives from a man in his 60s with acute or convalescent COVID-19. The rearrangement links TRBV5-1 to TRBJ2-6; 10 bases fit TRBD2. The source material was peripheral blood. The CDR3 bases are TGCGCCAGCAGCTTGATGTTAGCGGGGGGTTCTGGTTGGGCCAACGTCCTGACTTTC. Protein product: CASSLMLAGGSGWANVLTF. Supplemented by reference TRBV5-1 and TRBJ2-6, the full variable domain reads KAGVTQTPRYLIKTRGQQVTLSCSPISGHRSVSWYQQTPGQGLQFLFEYFSETQRNKGNFPGRFSGRQFSNSRSEMNVSTLELGDSALYLCASSLMLAGGSGWANVLTFGAGSRLTVL.